The next 26 T cell receptor beta chains were all read from a single sample in a study of T-cell reconstitution after alpha-beta-depleted transplantation in children. TCRbeta library construction was performed incorporating unique molecular identifiers. TCRdb re-derived calls from the PCR reads in MiXCR, one entry per CDR3 protein. Of some 220,000 distinct CDR3 sequences detected, around 9.5% appear once; the ten largest clones hold 5.5% to 8%. This specimen was PBMCs from the stem cell graft donor, taken from the stem cell graft. These receptors were obtained from a human donor who donated a stem cell graft to a child with acute lymphoblastic leukemia.

This clonotype was detected ten times or more. This chain links TRBV2 with TRBJ2-1; weak D call: TRBD2 (7 bases). V lost 4 bases to trimming and J lost 0 bases, with 13 bases between them. The germline gives CDR1 SNHLY, CDR2 FYNNEI. CDR3 length: 16 residues. The CDR3 DNA reads as TGTGCCAGCAGTGTTGGGGGGGCCAGCTCCTACAATGAGCAGTTCTTC. It encodes CASSVGGASSYNEQFF. Full variable domain (remainder filled in from reference TRBV2 and TRBJ2-1): EPEVTQTPSHQVTQMGQEVILRCVPISNHLYFYWYRQILGQKVEFLVSFYNNEISEKSEIFDDQFSVERPDGSNFTLKIRSTKLEDSAMYFCASSVGGASSYNEQFFGPGTRLTVL.

V usage is TRBV7-8 and J usage is TRBJ2-1, with TRBD2 as a possible D gene (6 bases). This CDR3 spans 15 amino acids. Trimming took off 3 bases at V and 3 bases at J, with 12 bases between the two ends. CDR1 and CDR2 from the germline V gene are SGHVS and FQNEAQ. This CDR3 is CASSFSGAHYNEQFF. The DNA of the CDR3 is TGTGCCAGCAGCTTTTCGGGAGCTCACTACAATGAGCAGTTCTTC.

The chain is built from TRBV7-6 and TRBJ2-2; 7 nucleotides line up with TRBD1. V shed 3 bases and J 6 bases; nucleotides not matched to a gene: 7. The CDR3 extends over 15 amino acids. Germline loops: CDR1 SGHVS, CDR2 FNYEAQ. The CDR3 DNA reads TGTGCCAGCAGCTTTCGACAGGGAGATGCCGGGGAGCTGTTTTTT. Its protein product is CASSFRQGDAGELFF.

The chain employs TRBV5-1 and TRBJ1-1; tentatively, D is TRBD1 (5 bases). Germline V gene lookup returns CDR1 SGHRS and CDR2 YFSETQ. Trimming cost V 3 bases and J 0 bases, with 15 bases left between them. The CDR3 length is 16 residues. CDR3 sequence reads: CASSSGRDYVNTEAFF. The CDR3 DNA sequence: TGCGCCAGCAGCTCTGGTCGGGACTATGTGAACACTGAAGCTTTCTTT.

This clonotype was detected only a few times. V usage is TRBV12-3 or TRBV12-4 and J usage is TRBJ1-1, with D uncertain. With 5 bases removed from V and 1 base from J, the gap between germline ends came to 8 bases. The CDR3 has 13 amino acids. CDR3 residues: CASSTTENTEAFF. For the CDR3, the DNA is TGTGCCAGCAGTACCACAGAGAACACTGAAGCTTTCTTT.

This clonotype was seen a few times. This chain joins TRBV5-1 and TRBJ1-1; the D gene is possibly TRBD1 (5 bases). The V and J ends lost 4 bases and 1 base respectively, with 14 bases between them. CDR3 length: 15 residues. Germline V gene lookup returns CDR1 SGHRS and CDR2 YFSETQ. CDR3 nucleotide sequence: TGCGCCAGCAGCGGAGCAGGGTCTGGGAACACTGAAGCTTTCTTT. It codes for CASSGAGSGNTEAFF. The complete variable domain, with remaining parts taken from reference TRBV5-1 and TRBJ1-1, reads KAGVTQTPRYLIKTRGQQVTLSCSPISGHRSVSWYQQTPGQGLQFLFEYFSETQRNKGNFPGRFSGRQFSNSRSEMNVSTLELGDSALYLCASSGAGSGNTEAFFGQGTRLTVV.

The chain links TRBV20-1 to TRBJ2-1; maybe TRBD2 (5 bases). Germline loops: CDR1 DFQATT, CDR2 SNEGSKA (reference sequence). This CDR3 is built from 12 residues. Trimming cost V 6 bases and J 2 bases, with 8 bases left between them. The CDR3, as DNA: TGCAGTGCCGTCGGGACCTACAATGAGCAGTTCTTC. It encodes CSAVGTYNEQFF.

This clonotype was counted between two and nine times. The chain carries TRBV15 and TRBJ1-1; the D gene is possibly TRBD1 (6 bases). The CDR3 runs 14 residues. Germline V gives CDR1 LNHNV, CDR2 YYDKDF (reference sequence). Between the trimmed V and J ends, which lost 1 base and 6 bases, there was a span of 12 bases. CDR3 coding DNA: TGTGCCACCAGCAGAGCTAGACAGGCCCCTGAAGCTTTCTTT. This translates into CATSRARQAPEAFF.

The rearrangement links TRBV6-5 to TRBJ1-1; no clear D. The CDR3 length is 15 residues. Germline CDR1 and CDR2: MNHEY and SVGAGI. V dropped 3 bases and J dropped 0 bases, with 11 bases sitting between them. The CDR3 loop is CASSYISLMNTEAFF. The DNA for the CDR3 is TGTGCCAGCAGTTATATTTCCCTAATGAACACTGAAGCTTTCTTT.

The chain links TRBV7-2 to TRBJ2-2, with D perhaps TRBD2 (7 bases). In germline, CDR1 is SGHTA, CDR2 FQGNSA. The V end was cut by 5 bases, the J end by 5 bases, with 15 bases between. CDR3 length: 15 amino acids. The CDR3 DNA is TGTGCCAGCAGCGGACGGGGGGCGGGTACCGGGGAGCTGTTTTTT. This sequence encodes CASSGRGAGTGELFF.

This clonotype was picked up many times. The V gene is TRBV28, the J gene TRBJ2-7; possibly TRBD1 or TRBD2 for D (5 bases each). V was clipped by 10 bases and J by 4 bases, with 20 bases between them. The length of the CDR3 is 14 residues. Germline V gene lookup returns CDR1 MDHEN and CDR2 SYDVKM. CDR3 nucleotide sequence: TGTGCCATCGGTGGGCGGATGGGACCATACGAGCAGTACTTC. This translates into CAIGGRMGPYEQYF.

There are a few counts of this clonotype. This chain joins TRBV4-3 and TRBJ1-2; possibly TRBD1 for D (5 bases). Germline-derived CDR1 and CDR2 are LGHNA and YSLEER. The CDR3 has 15 amino acids. V was clipped by 4 bases and J by 8 bases, with 20 bases between them. Here the CDR3 reads CASSPTPQGVGGYTF. The CDR3 DNA reads as TGCGCCAGCAGCCCCACACCGCAGGGTGTAGGAGGCTACACCTTC.

This chain connects TRBV30 to TRBJ1-1; possibly TRBD1 for D (6 bases). CDR1 is GTSNPN and CDR2 is SVGIG in the germline V gene (reference sequence). The CDR3 spans 12 residues. Trimming left V 8 bases short and J 4 bases short, with 14 bases between. The CDR3 spells CATPGGGTEAFF. The CDR3 nucleotides read TGTGCCACGCCTGGAGGGGGCACTGAAGCTTTCTTT. The entire variable domain, with the rest obtained from reference TRBV30 and TRBJ1-1, is as follows: SQTIHQWPATLVQPVGSPLSLECTVEGTSNPNLYWYRQAAGRGLQLLFYSVGIGQISSEVPQNLSASRPQDRQFILSSKKLLLSDSGFYLCATPGGGTEAFFGQGTRLTVV.

This clonotype has only a few counts. The chain joins TRBV11-2 to TRBJ2-3, with 12 bases matching TRBD1. The CDR3 is 16 residues long. V shed 4 bases, J shed 1 base, and the junction held 3 bases outside the gene matches. Per the germline V gene, CDR1 is SGHAT and CDR2 is FQNNGV. CDR3 region: CASSWDRGRGTDTQYF. The CDR3 nucleotides are TGTGCCAGCAGCTGGGACAGGGGGCGCGGCACAGATACGCAGTATTTT.

The chain combines TRBV5-1 with TRBJ2-7; D may be TRBD1 (6 bases). Germline CDR1 SGHRS, CDR2 YFSETQ. This CDR3 is built from 18 residues. V lost 1 base and J 3 bases, leaving 23 bases between the germline ends. CDR3 sequence reads: CASSLRPGERSNFYEQYF. The CDR3 nucleotides read TGCGCCAGCAGCTTGCGGCCAGGGGAGCGCTCAAATTTCTACGAGCAGTACTTC. The full variable domain, with the rest looked up from reference TRBV5-1 and TRBJ2-7, is KAGVTQTPRYLIKTRGQQVTLSCSPISGHRSVSWYQQTPGQGLQFLFEYFSETQRNKGNFPGRFSGRQFSNSRSEMNVSTLELGDSALYLCASSLRPGERSNFYEQYFGPGTRLTVT.

Many counts were recorded for this clonotype. The rearrangement joins TRBV5-5 to TRBJ1-1, with D perhaps TRBD1 (5 bases). This CDR3 comprises 14 residues. Trimming removed 4 bases at V and 5 bases at J, with 15 bases between. Germline V gene lookup returns CDR1 SGHKS and CDR2 YYEKEE (reference sequence). The CDR3 loop reads CASSLQARGTEAFF. The CDR3 DNA sequence: TGTGCCAGCAGCCTACAGGCTCGGGGGACTGAAGCTTTCTTT.

The V and J genes are TRBV24-1 and TRBJ2-3, with TRBD1 matching over 7 bases. The V segment lost 5 bases and the J segment 1 base; nucleotides outside the gene matches: 5. Germline V CDR1 and CDR2: KGHDR, SFDVKD. The CDR3 runs 15 residues. The CDR3 protein is CATSVGDSRTDTQYF. For the CDR3, the DNA is TGTGCCACCAGTGTCGGGGACAGCCGCACAGATACGCAGTATTTT.

This clonotype was detected a few times. The chain recombines TRBV13 with TRBJ1-2; D not certain. The CDR3 extends over 13 amino acids. Trimming removed 0 bases at V and 8 bases at J, with 10 bases between. The germline V gene encodes CDR1 PRHDT and CDR2 FYEKMQ (reference sequence). DNA of the CDR3: TGTGCCAGCAGCTTAGGATCCGCCGGGGGCTACACCTTC. Amino acid sequence: CASSLGSAGGYTF.

With regard to this clonotype: This clone may be a read error of a much larger clone one base away. Because it lacks the conserved phenylalanine or tryptophan at the end, this CDR3 is likely a read error. The chain recombines TRBV6-2 or TRBV6-3 with TRBJ1-1; D uncertain. This CDR3 spans 11 amino acids. The V gene lost 6 bases and the J gene lost 2 bases, with 4 bases spanning the gap. The V gene's germline CDR1 is MNHEY and CDR2 SVGEGT. In DNA form, the CDR3 reads TGTGCCAGCAGGACTAACACTGAAGCTTTCTGT. The encoded protein is CASRTNTEAFC.

The chain employs TRBV7-2 and TRBJ2-7; 10 nucleotides line up with TRBD1. This CDR3 is built from 15 residues. With V trimmed by 3 bases and J by 2 bases, 4 bases remained unmatched. Germline CDR1 is SGHTA and CDR2 is FQGNSA. CDR3 loop: CASSLGQGRTYEQYF. CDR3 coding DNA: TGTGCCAGCAGCTTGGGACAGGGGAGAACCTACGAGCAGTACTTC.

In its sample, this clonotype was seen many times. The rearrangement joins TRBV11-2 to TRBJ2-7; D is possibly TRBD1 (6 bases). From germline, CDR1 is SGHAT and CDR2 FQNNGV. V was cut by 1 base and J by 4 bases, with 11 bases left in between. The CDR3 is 14 residues long. CDR3 region: CASSLGTALYEQYF. As DNA, the CDR3 is TGTGCCAGCAGCTTAGGGACAGCCTTATACGAGCAGTACTTC.

This clonotype was seen a handful of times. The rearrangement links TRBV4-2 to TRBJ2-7; 9 bases fit TRBD2. The CDR3 consists of 15 residues. J was trimmed by 2 bases and V by 0 bases; bases with no gene match: 2. Germline V gene lookup returns CDR1 LGHNA and CDR2 YNFKEQ. CDR3 sequence: CASSQEASGAYEQYF. The CDR3 nucleotides read TGTGCCAGCAGCCAAGAGGCTAGCGGGGCCTACGAGCAGTACTTC.

This clonotype was detected a few times. This chain links TRBV5-1 with TRBJ2-3; D gene unclear. Germline-derived CDR1 and CDR2 are SGHRS and YFSETQ. V was clipped by 1 base and J by 2 bases, with 14 bases between them. The CDR3 runs 16 residues. The CDR3 reads CASSLFPVSNTDTQYF. The CDR3 DNA reads TGCGCCAGCAGCTTGTTTCCCGTCTCAAACACAGATACGCAGTATTTT.

This clonotype was detected a few times. This chain connects TRBV20-1 to TRBJ1-5; D remains unclear. This CDR3 is 15 amino acids long. Germline CDR1 and CDR2: DFQATT and SNEGSKA (reference sequence). Trimming removed 3 bases from V and 3 bases from J, with 15 bases in between. CDR3 DNA sequence: TGCAGTGCTAGTTTGGGCAGAACCCTCAATCAGCCCCAGCATTTT. Translated: CSASLGRTLNQPQHF.

This clonotype turned up a few times. The J gene is TRBJ2-7, the V gene TRBV4-3; either TRBD1 or TRBD2 may supply D (5 bases each). Germline-derived CDR1 and CDR2 are LGHNA and YSLEER. The CDR3 extends over 15 amino acids. Trimming cost V 1 base and J 3 bases, with 13 bases left between them. The CDR3 DNA reads as TGCGCCAGCAGCCAAGGACGGGACCCAATCTACGAGCAGTACTTC. Amino acid sequence: CASSQGRDPIYEQYF.

In its sample, this clonotype was seen a few times. The chain recombines TRBV12-3 or TRBV12-4 with TRBJ2-7; D unclear. This CDR3 contains 15 residues. The V and J ends lost 1 base and 3 bases respectively, with 13 bases between them. The CDR3 nucleotides read TGTGCCAGCAGTTTAGGGTTCCGTTCCTTCTACGAGCAGTACTTC. Amino acids: CASSLGFRSFYEQYF.